These 19 T cell receptor beta chains share one sample of origin, sequenced in a study of T cells in localized non-small cell lung cancer. Sequencing used immunoSEQ multiplex PCR; TCRdb keeps in-frame clones, though not all of them. The sample yields 70,000 to 95,000 clones, roughly 88% seen once. Sample: PBMCs, taken before any cancer treatment. These receptor sequences come from a woman aged 40-69 years with stage II squamous cell lung carcinoma.

V gene TRBV18 combines with J gene TRBJ2-2, with 11 bases identical to TRBD2. The CDR3 covers 18 residues. Germline values: CDR1 KGHSH, CDR2 LQKENI. J lost 7 bases, V lost 6 bases, and 16 bases had no gene match. The CDR3 here is CASSFRTSGFKGNGELFF. The CDR3 DNA reads as TGTGCCAGCTCGTTTCGGACTAGCGGGTTTAAAGGAAACGGGGAGCTGTTTTTT.

In its sample, this clone was seen once. J is TRBJ1-1 and V is TRBV4-2, with a possible D match to TRBD1 (5 bases). The V gene lost 4 bases and the J gene lost 4 bases, with 19 bases spanning the gap. The CDR3 contains 16 residues. Looked up from germline, CDR1 is LGHNA and CDR2 is YNFKEQ. CDR3 in DNA: TGTGCCAGCAGCCCCGATGGGGGTAACGGCGCCACTGAAGCTTTCTTT. Translating it yields CASSPDGGNGATEAFF.

This chain links TRBV28 with TRBJ1-1, with unresolved D. Trimming left V 8 bases short and J 3 bases short, with 13 bases between. The CDR3 loop spans 13 amino acids. The germline CDR1 and CDR2 sequences are MDHEN and SYDVKM. CDR3 protein: CASVLSPDTEAFF. Written as DNA, the CDR3 is TGTGCCAGCGTTCTCTCGCCGGACACTGAAGCTTTCTTT. Variable domain in full (rest from reference TRBV28 and TRBJ1-1): DVKVTQSSRYLVKRTGEKVFLECVQDMDHENMFWYRQDPGLGLRLIYFSYDVKMKEKGDIPEGYSVSREKKERFSLILESASTNQTSMYLCASVLSPDTEAFFGQGTRLTVV.

The count of this clone is one. The chain uses TRBV30 and TRBJ2-5, with a weak D call TRBD1 (5 bases). The CDR3 is 13 residues long. V shed 3 bases and J shed 5 bases, with 13 bases lying between them. Germline values: CDR1 GTSNPN, CDR2 SVGIG (reference sequence). The DNA for the CDR3 is TGTGCCTGGAGAGGGGTGGCTCGGGAGACCCAGTACTTC. It codes for CAWRGVARETQYF.

The chain uses TRBV7-8 and TRBJ2-2; no firm D call. Germline lookup yields CDR1 SGHVS and CDR2 FQNEAQ. Trimming took off 5 bases at V and 5 bases at J, with 24 bases between the two ends. The CDR3 sequence is 18 residues long. Here the CDR3 DNA reads TGTGCCAGCAGCCCAGAATCACAGTTACAAGGAGAGACCGGGGAGCTGTTTTTT. It specifies CASSPESQLQGETGELFF.

This chain links TRBV11-2 with TRBJ2-1; 9 nucleotides match TRBD2. This CDR3 contains 14 residues. Germline loops: CDR1 SGHAT, CDR2 FQNNGV. V shed 1 base, J shed 9 bases, and the junction held 4 bases outside the gene matches. The chain's CDR3 is CASSLGGGAGEQFF. As DNA, the CDR3 is TGTGCCAGCAGCTTAGGCGGGGGGGCCGGTGAGCAGTTCTTC.

Details on this clone: A read error may produce the germline difference seen at one junction end. The chain has TRBV2 and TRBJ1-5; D is possibly TRBD1 (6 bases). CDR3 length equals 15 residues. Germline V CDR1 and CDR2: SNHLY, FYNNEI. This CDR3 is CASSEGGDSNQPQHF. As DNA, the CDR3 is TGTGCCAGCAGCGAAGGGGGGGATAGCAATCAGCCCCAGCATTTT.

The CDR3 sequence: CASSQVGTEAFF. CDR3 nucleotides: TGCGCCAGCAGTCAGGTTGGGACTGAAGCTTTCTTT. The V and J genes are TRBV10-2 and TRBJ1-1; D is undetermined. The CDR3 has 12 amino acids. Trimming shortened V by 5 bases and J by 5 bases, and 9 bases separated the two germline ends. Germline-derived CDR1 and CDR2 are WSHSY and SAAADI.

The V and J genes are TRBV15 and TRBJ1-5; the D is unclear. The CDR3 consists of 13 residues. The germline V gene encodes CDR1 LNHNV and CDR2 YYDKDF (reference sequence). V lost 0 bases, J lost 1 base, and 1 base lay in between. The DNA for the CDR3 is TGTGCCACCAGCAGAGAGAGCAATCAGCCCCAGCATTTT. Protein: CATSRESNQPQHF.

The rearrangement joins TRBV29-1 to TRBJ1-4, with a weak D call TRBD1 (6 bases). The CDR3 is 13 residues long. Trimming stripped 8 bases from V and 0 bases from J, with 10 bases between. Germline lookup yields CDR1 SQVTM and CDR2 ANQGSEA. CDR3 residues: CSTRTATNEKLFF. The CDR3 DNA reads as TGCAGCACACGGACAGCAACTAATGAAAAACTGTTTTTT.

The chain employs TRBV6-1 and TRBJ1-6, with unresolved D. Germline CDR1 MNHNS, CDR2 SASEGT. V was trimmed by 7 bases and J by 11 bases, leaving 9 bases between them. The CDR3 runs to 11 residues. The CDR3 reads CASKDETPLHF. The CDR3 DNA is TGTGCCAGCAAGGATGAAACACCCCTCCACTTT.

This sequence joins TRBV7-9 and TRBJ1-2; TRBD1 matches at 9 bases. This CDR3 contains 14 residues. V gave up 5 bases and J gave up 5 bases; unmatched junction bases: 6. Looked up from germline, CDR1 is SEHNR and CDR2 is FQNEAQ (reference sequence). CDR3 nucleotides: TGTGCCAGCAGCCCCGGGACAGGGATATATGGCTACACCTTC. Translated: CASSPGTGIYGYTF. The entire variable domain, with the rest obtained from reference TRBV7-9 and TRBJ1-2, is as follows: DTGVSQNPRHKITKRGQNVTFRCDPISEHNRLYWYRQTLGQGPEFLTYFQNEAQLEKSRLLSDRFSAERPKGSFSTLEIQRTEQGDSAMYLCASSPGTGIYGYTFGSGTRLTVV.

CDR3 loop: CASTSYMITEAFF. For the CDR3, the DNA is TGTGCCAGTACGTCGTATATGATAACTGAAGCTTTCTTT. V and J are TRBV19 and TRBJ1-1; no clear D. The CDR3 sequence is 13 residues long. Germline CDR1 reads LNHDA; CDR2 reads SQIVND (reference sequence). Trimming stripped 7 bases from V and 5 bases from J, with 14 bases between.

The rearrangement links TRBV10-2 to TRBJ1-5; 7 nucleotides agree with TRBD1. The CDR3 covers 13 residues. Germline CDR1 reads WSHSY; CDR2 reads SAAADI. V was pared by 11 bases and J by 1 base, with 5 bases of the junction left unmatched. The CDR3: CASTGDSNQPQHF. In DNA form, the CDR3 reads TGCGCCTCAACAGGGGACAGCAATCAGCCCCAGCATTTT.

The rearrangement joins TRBV19 to TRBJ1-2, with D perhaps TRBD1 (5 bases). Germline assignment: CDR1 LNHDA and CDR2 SQIVND (reference sequence). The CDR3 extends over 14 amino acids. Trimming pared 6 bases from V and 3 bases from J, leaving 14 bases between. CDR3 amino acids: CASRTGAWDYGYTF. In nucleotides, the CDR3 is TGTGCCAGTAGAACCGGGGCTTGGGACTATGGCTACACCTTC.

The chain carries TRBV5-8 and TRBJ1-2; 8 positions agree with TRBD1. Germline V gene data show CDR1 as SGHTS and CDR2 as YDEGEE. The V segment lost 0 bases and the J segment 4 bases; nucleotides outside the gene matches: 11. This CDR3 is built from 17 residues. CDR3 sequence: CASSLAPGTGRSYGYTF. Written as DNA, the CDR3 is TGTGCCAGCAGCTTGGCGCCGGGGACAGGACGTTCCTATGGCTACACCTTC.

The rearrangement links TRBV6-8 to TRBJ2-4; D not certain. V dropped 4 bases and J dropped 4 bases, with 11 bases sitting between them. This CDR3 is built from 14 residues. Germline CDR1 is MNHGY and CDR2 is SAAAGT. DNA of the CDR3: TGTGCCAGCAGTTTCGACGCCGGGAAAAACATTCAGTACTTC. Protein sequence: CASSFDAGKNIQYF.

V usage is TRBV27 and J usage is TRBJ1-2, with D possibly matching TRBD1 (5 bases). Trimming cost V 3 bases and J 1 base, with 12 bases left between them. CDR1 is MNHEY and CDR2 is SMNVEV in the germline V gene (reference sequence). The CDR3 extends over 15 amino acids. The CDR3 here is CASSFKRGDNYGYTF. The CDR3 DNA reads as TGTGCCAGCAGTTTTAAGCGGGGGGATAACTATGGCTACACCTTC.

This clone was detected only once. The chain has TRBV5-4 and TRBJ2-2, with D perhaps given as TRBD1 or TRBD2 (5 bases each). The CDR3 extends over 15 amino acids. V was clipped by 0 bases and J by 5 bases, with 11 bases between them. Germline values: CDR1 SGHNT, CDR2 YYREEE (reference sequence). Here the CDR3 reads CASSLAQGRTGELFF. The CDR3 bases are TGTGCCAGCAGCTTGGCCCAGGGACGAACCGGGGAGCTGTTTTTT.